This entry describes one T cell receptor beta chain. The antigen remains unidentified. MiXCR, applied by TCRdb to the 5' RACE reads, yields one record per CDR3 protein. The sample has 300,000 to 400,000 distinct CDR3 sequences; 7.5% to 9% are singletons. This sample is drawn from a study of T cells after yellow fever vaccination. Study observations and caveats: The presence of abundant clonotypes contaminating from the bulk population was possible in FACS-sorted repertoires. Primary-vaccination clones mostly resurfaced post-booster (approximately 96% CD4, roughly 90% CD8).

The CDR3 sequence is 14 residues long. Germline V gene data show CDR1 as SNHLY and CDR2 as FYNNEI. Trimming removed 1 base from V and 3 bases from J, with 9 bases in between. Specimen: PBMCs, collected on the day of the first yellow fever vaccination. The source is a man in his late teens or twenties who received the YFV17D yellow fever vaccine. The chain has TRBV2 and TRBJ1-2, with D uncertain. The CDR3 region has the DNA TGTGCCAGCAGTGAAGGAGCCAGGTACTATGGCTACACCTTC. Its translation is CASSEGARYYGYTF. The whole variable domain, remainder taken from reference TRBV2 and TRBJ1-2, is EPEVTQTPSHQVTQMGQEVILRCVPISNHLYFYWYRQILGQKVEFLVSFYNNEISEKSEIFDDQFSVERPDGSNFTLKIRSTKLEDSAMYFCASSEGARYYGYTFGSGTRLTVV.